Each of the 3 T cell receptor beta chains below was sequenced from the same sample in a study of blood T cell repertoires in COVID-19. Sequenced by immunoSEQ multiplex PCR; TCRdb stores in-frame clones only, minus some. The repertoire holds about 82,000 clones, with 70% to 90% as singletons. Sequenced material: peripheral blood. The receptors here all came from a man older than 75 with active or convalescent COVID-19.

The CDR3 DNA reads as TGTGCCAGCAGTTCCCCGGCGGGGAGAGGGGCCATGAACACTGAAGCTTTCTTT. Amino acids: CASSSPAGRGAMNTEAFF. The V and J genes are TRBV6-2 or TRBV6-3 and TRBJ1-1; maybe TRBD1 (5 bases). V dropped 4 bases and J dropped 0 bases, with 21 bases sitting between them. Germline CDR1 is MNHEY and CDR2 is SVGEGT. The CDR3 consists of 18 residues.

This chain connects TRBV5-4 to TRBJ2-1; 7 nucleotides align to TRBD2. Germline loops: CDR1 SGHNT, CDR2 YYREEE (reference sequence). V was clipped by 4 bases and J by 10 bases; unmatched bases: 8. This CDR3 is built from 13 residues. In nucleotides, the CDR3 is TGTGCCAGCAGCACAATAAGCGGGATGGAGCAGTTCTTC. It translates to CASSTISGMEQFF. Filled out from reference TRBV5-4 and TRBJ2-1, the complete variable domain reads ETGVTQSPTHLIKTRGQQVTLRCSSQSGHNTVSWYQQALGQGPQFIFQYYREEENGRGNFPPRFSGLQFPNYSSELNVNALELDDSALYLCASSTISGMEQFFGPGTRLTVL.

In its sample, this clone was seen once. The V call is TRBV11-3, the J call TRBJ2-1; D is possibly TRBD2 (6 bases). Trimming removed 5 bases at V and 9 bases at J, with 14 bases between. Germline values: CDR1 SGHNT, CDR2 YENEEA. The CDR3 has 13 residues. CDR3 sequence: CASSPTRGGEQFF. CDR3 sequence (DNA): TGTGCCAGCAGCCCGACTAGGGGAGGTGAGCAGTTCTTC.